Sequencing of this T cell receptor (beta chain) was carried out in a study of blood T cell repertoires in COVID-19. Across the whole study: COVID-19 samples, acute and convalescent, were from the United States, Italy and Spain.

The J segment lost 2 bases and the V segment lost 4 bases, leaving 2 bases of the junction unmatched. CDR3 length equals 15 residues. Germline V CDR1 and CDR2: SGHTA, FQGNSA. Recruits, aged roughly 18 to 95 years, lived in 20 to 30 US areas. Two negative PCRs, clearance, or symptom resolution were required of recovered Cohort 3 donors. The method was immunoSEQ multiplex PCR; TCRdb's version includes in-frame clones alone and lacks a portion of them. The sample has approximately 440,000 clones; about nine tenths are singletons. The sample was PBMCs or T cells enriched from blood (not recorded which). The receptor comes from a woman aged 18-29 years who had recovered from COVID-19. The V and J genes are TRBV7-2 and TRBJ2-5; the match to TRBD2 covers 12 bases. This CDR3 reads CASSSGLAGQETQYF. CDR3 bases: TGTGCCAGCAGCTCGGGACTAGCGGGTCAAGAGACCCAGTACTTC.